This TCR beta chain was documented in a study of shared clonotypes between healthy human individuals. Sequencing used immunoSEQ multiplex PCR; TCRdb keeps in-frame clones, though not all of them. This repertoire shows about 800,000 clones, approximately 96% found once; its top ten account for less than 0.3%. Naivety among CD8 cells was defined by CD45RO negativity and positive CCR7 selection, thereby excluding terminally differentiated effector memory CD45RA+ cells. The CDR3 length is 15 residues. CDR1 SGDLS and CDR2 YYNGEE come from the germline V gene. J lost 9 bases, V lost 0 bases, and 8 bases had no gene match.

This clonotype originated in a man aged 25-45 years in good health. J is TRBJ2-1 and V is TRBV9, with 8 bases aligning to TRBD2. Sequenced material: naive CD8+ T cells sorted from blood. CDR3 in DNA: TGTGCCAGCAGCGTAGATGGGACTAGATTTGGTGAGCAGTTCTTC. Amino acids: CASSVDGTRFGEQFF.